This is a list of T cell receptor beta chains from one sample in a study of beta chain features in type 1 diabetes. Assay: immunoSEQ multiplex PCR; the TCRdb copy retains only in-frame clones and omits some. The sample records about 900,000 clones, 15% to 20% being singletons. The sequencing input was naive CD4+ T cells from blood. The origin of the receptors is a woman aged 18-29 years in good health. CDR3s include the opening cysteine and the closing phenylalanine or tryptophan. Fields, in order: V gene, D gene, J gene, clone size, CDR3 DNA, CDR3 protein. The D gene is left open where the match is weak. Part of the rows lack a size; the others show once, few, many or a class for expanded clones.

>TRBV11-1|TRBD2|TRBJ2-2|.
TGTGCCAGCAGCTTAGCCGCGGGACTAGCGGGAAACACCGGGGAGCTGTTTTTT
CASSLAAGLAGNTGELFF
>TRBV20-1|.|TRBJ2-3|.
TGCAGTGCTAGTTCTCAGTTTACGCAGTATTTT
CSASSQFTQYF
>TRBV6-6|.|TRBJ2-7|few
TGTGCCAGCAGTTCTCCGGGATCCTACGAGCAGTACTTC
CASSSPGSYEQYF
>TRBV6-1|.|TRBJ2-1|.
TGTGCCAGCAGTGTGCCTCCGGGCGCCAGCTCCTACAATGAGCAGTTCTTC
CASSVPPGASSYNEQFF
>TRBV7-2|TRBD1|TRBJ1-2|few
TGTGCCAGCAGCTCCCAGACAGGGCCCACGGCCTTC
CASSSQTGPTAF
>TRBV15|.|TRBJ1-4|.
TGTGCCACCAGCAGAGCCCCCGAAAAACTGTTTTTT
CATSRAPEKLFF
>TRBV10-3|TRBD1|TRBJ1-4|many
TGTGCCATCAGGGACAGGGGAAGTGACGAAAAACTGTTTTTT
CAIRDRGSDEKLFF
>TRBV6-6|.|TRBJ1-2|.
TGTGCCAGCAGAAAGGGACGGGGATTGGACTATGGCTACACCTTC
CASRKGRGLDYGYTF
>TRBV11-2|.|TRBJ1-1|.
TGTGCCAGCAGCTTAGAAAACGGGAAAGCTTTCTTT
CASSLENGKAFF
>TRBV25-1|TRBD1|TRBJ2-5|few
TGTGCCAGCAGTGGCCGGGACAGCCCTCATGGGACCCAGTACTTC
CASSGRDSPHGTQYF